This T cell receptor beta chain stems from a study of blood T cells in healthy people across ages. Alongside a J-beta primer mix, a sample-barcoded 5' primer served in a second PCR lasting roughly 6 to 11 cycles. Template switching added a 12-random-nucleotide identifier to every cDNA molecule. A single record per CDR3 protein comes from TCRdb applying MiXCR to the 5' RACE reads. The sample includes about 1,000,000 distinct CDR3 sequences, 40% to 45% of them seen just once. Trimming took 3 bases from V and 5 from J; bases not matched to a gene: 16. The V gene's germline CDR1 is DFQATT and CDR2 SNEGSKA (reference sequence). The CDR3 consists of 18 residues.

The specimen was blood. The TCR sequence derives from a woman aged 55-70 years in good health. The rearrangement joins TRBV20-1 to TRBJ2-1, with TRBD2 matching over 10 bases. The DNA for the CDR3 is TGCAGTGCTAGTGGGTGGTCTAGCGGGAGAAACACCCACAATGAGCAGTTCTTC. Its translation is CSASGWSSGRNTHNEQFF.